This T cell receptor beta chain was retrieved from a study of blood T cell repertoires in COVID-19. At the level of the study: The cDNA or gDNA used as material had been derived from T cells, B-cell-depleted T cells, or PBMCs.

In the authors' methods: Quantification of nucleated cells was approximated via reference gene primer amplification. Some clones are missing from TCRdb's copy, which holds only in-frame ones; the method was immunoSEQ multiplex PCR. Clonal size and the V and J genes are those of that table, whereas D and trimming came from the DNA. The table shows around 250,000 clones, with around 84% occurring only once. V was clipped by 2 bases and J by 8 bases, with 7 bases between them. This CDR3 has 13 amino acids. Germline CDR1 SGHVS, CDR2 FQNEAQ. All enrollees were about 18 to 95 years old and from about two dozen US areas. Participants had their cohort set by participant-reported clinical history.

Material for sequencing was PBMCs or T cells enriched from blood (not recorded which). The clonotype comes from a man between 35 and 55 years old who had been exposed to COVID-19. This chain uses TRBV7-8 with TRBJ1-6; possible D gene TRBD1, 5 bases. The CDR3 DNA reads as TGTGCCAGCAGCTTACAGGGCGATTCACCCCTCCACTTT. Protein product: CASSLQGDSPLHF.